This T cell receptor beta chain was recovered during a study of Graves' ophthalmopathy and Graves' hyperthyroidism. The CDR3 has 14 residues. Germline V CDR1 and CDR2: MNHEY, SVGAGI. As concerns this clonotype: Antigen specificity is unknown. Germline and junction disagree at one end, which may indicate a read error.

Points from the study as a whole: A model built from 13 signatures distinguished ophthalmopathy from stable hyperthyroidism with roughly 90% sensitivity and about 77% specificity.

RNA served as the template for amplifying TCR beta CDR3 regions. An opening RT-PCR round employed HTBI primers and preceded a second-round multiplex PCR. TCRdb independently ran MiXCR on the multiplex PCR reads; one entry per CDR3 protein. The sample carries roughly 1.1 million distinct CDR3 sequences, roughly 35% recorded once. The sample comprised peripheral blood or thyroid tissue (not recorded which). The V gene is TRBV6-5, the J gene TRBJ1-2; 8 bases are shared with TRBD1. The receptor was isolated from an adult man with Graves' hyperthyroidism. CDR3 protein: CASGRTGTVGGFTF. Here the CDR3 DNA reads TGTGCCAGCGGGCGGACAGGGACGGTCGGAGGCTTCACCTTC.